These 18 T cell receptor beta chains were all obtained from the same sample, sequenced in a study of blood T cell repertoires in COVID-19. Clones were read by immunoSEQ multiplex PCR, and TCRdb kept only the in-frame ones, dropping some. The sample consists of fewer than 80,000 clones, about nine tenths of them appearing once. The sample taken for sequencing was peripheral blood. Receptor source: a human donor in a cohort sampled during active COVID-19.

The chain recombines TRBV4-1 with TRBJ2-7, with a tentative D call TRBD2 (6 bases). Germline V gives CDR1 MGHRA, CDR2 YSYEKL. This CDR3 region has 15 residues. V shed 0 bases and J shed 2 bases, with 11 bases lying between them. The CDR3 protein is CASSQEGTGTYEQYF. CDR3 in DNA: TGCGCCAGCAGCCAAGAAGGGACTGGAACCTACGAGCAGTACTTC.

The V and J genes are TRBV3-1 (or the pseudogene TRBV3-2) and TRBJ2-5; TRBD2 aligns across 8 bases. The V gene's germline CDR1 is LGHDT and CDR2 YNNKEL (reference sequence). This CDR3 is 14 amino acids long. V lost 3 bases and J lost 4; bases outside the gene matches: 4. CDR3 region: CASSHPGLAETQYF. DNA of the CDR3: TGTGCCAGCAGCCACCCTGGACTAGCAGAGACCCAGTACTTC.

The chain links TRBV18 to TRBJ2-1, with D possibly TRBD1 on 6 matching bases. V dropped 6 bases and J dropped 10 bases, with 10 bases sitting between them. From germline, CDR1 is KGHSH and CDR2 LQKENI. CDR3 length equals 11 residues. CDR3 DNA: TGTGCCAGCTCGATAGACAGGGAGCAGTTCTTC. It is translated as CASSIDREQFF. Variable domain in full (rest from reference TRBV18 and TRBJ2-1): NAGVMQNPRHLVRRRGQEARLRCSPMKGHSHVYWYRQLPEEGLKFMVYLQKENIIDESGMPKERFSAEFPKEGPSILRIQQVVRGDSAAYFCASSIDREQFFGPGTRLTVL.

V usage is TRBV5-4 and J usage is TRBJ2-7; 7 bases agree with TRBD2. The germline V gene encodes CDR1 SGHNT and CDR2 YYREEE (reference sequence). The ends lost 7 bases at V and 3 bases at J; junction bases unmatched: 10. The CDR3 consists of 14 residues. CDR3: CASGFGGSNYEQYF. In nucleotides, the CDR3 is TGTGCCAGCGGTTTTGGCGGGAGTAACTACGAGCAGTACTTC.

V is TRBV16 and J is TRBJ1-1; a weak D match, TRBD1 (5 bases). Trimming left V 4 bases short and J 5 bases short, with 11 bases between. The CDR3 length is 13 residues. Per the germline V gene, CDR1 is KGHSY and CDR2 is FQNENV. The CDR3 sequence is CASSRTRGTEAFF. The CDR3 DNA sequence: TGTGCCAGCAGCCGCACGCGGGGGACTGAAGCTTTCTTT. The whole variable domain, remainder taken from reference TRBV16 and TRBJ1-1, is GEEVAQTPKHLVRGEGQKAKLYCAPIKGHSYVFWYQQVLKNEFKFLISFQNENVFDETGMPKERFSAKCLPNSPCSLEIQATKLEDSAVYFCASSRTRGTEAFFGQGTRLTVV.

The chain joins TRBV19 to TRBJ1-1; a weak D match, TRBD1 (6 bases). Per germline, CDR1 LNHDA and CDR2 SQIVND (reference sequence). The CDR3 sequence is 15 residues long. The ends were cut back, 3 bases at V and 0 bases at J, with 11 bases in the middle. The DNA of the CDR3 is TGTGCCAGTAGTATCACTGGGACATTGAACACTGAAGCTTTCTTT. Residues: CASSITGTLNTEAFF. The whole variable domain, remainder taken from reference TRBV19 and TRBJ1-1, is DGGITQSPKYLFRKEGQNVTLSCEQNLNHDAMYWYRQDPGQGLRLIYYSQIVNDFQKGDIAEGYSVSREKKESFPLTVTSAQKNPTAFYLCASSITGTLNTEAFFGQGTRLTVV.

The genes are TRBV30 and TRBJ2-3; 9 nucleotides match TRBD2. The J segment lost 6 bases and the V segment lost 4 bases, leaving 11 bases of the junction unmatched. The germline CDR1 and CDR2 sequences are GTSNPN and SVGIG (reference sequence). The CDR3 has 15 residues. CDR3 nucleotide sequence: TGTGCCTGGAAACCTGGCGGGGGGGCCTTGGATACGCAGTATTTT. This encodes CAWKPGGGALDTQYF.

This sequence joins TRBV7-3 and TRBJ2-7; 12 positions match TRBD1. CDR1 and CDR2 (germline): SGHTA, FQGTGA. The CDR3 loop spans 16 amino acids. J gave up 3 bases and V 5 bases, and 8 bases lay outside the gene matches. The CDR3 protein is CASSPQGQGAFYEQYF. The CDR3 DNA reads as TGTGCCAGCAGCCCGCAGGGACAGGGGGCGTTCTACGAGCAGTACTTC.

The rearrangement links TRBV7-9 to TRBJ2-2; 7 bases agree with TRBD1. The length of the CDR3 is 16 residues. CDR1 SEHNR and CDR2 FQNEAQ come from the germline V gene (reference sequence). The trim removed 0 bases at V and 4 bases at J, leaving 5 bases unmatched. The chain's CDR3 is CASSLAGQDLTGELFF. As DNA, the CDR3 is TGTGCCAGCAGCTTAGCCGGACAGGACCTCACCGGGGAGCTGTTTTTT.

The V call is TRBV3-1 (or the pseudogene TRBV3-2), the J call TRBJ2-1; 8 bases are a match to TRBD2. V was clipped by 5 bases and J by 8 bases; unmatched bases: 5. The CDR3 length is 13 residues. Germline-derived CDR1 and CDR2 are LGHDT and YNNKEL (reference sequence). The CDR3 protein is CASSSPAGDEQFF. CDR3 DNA: TGTGCCAGCAGCTCACCAGCGGGGGATGAGCAGTTCTTC.

The chain employs TRBV14 and TRBJ2-1, with 7 nucleotides matching TRBD1. The trim removed 4 bases at V and 6 bases at J, leaving 9 bases unmatched. This CDR3 comprises 15 residues. The germline V gene encodes CDR1 SGHDN and CDR2 FVKESK. This chain's CDR3 is CASSRAGTVFNEQFF. CDR3 in DNA: TGTGCCAGCAGCCGAGCCGGGACAGTGTTCAATGAGCAGTTCTTC.

This rearrangement joins TRBV7-3 to TRBJ1-1; D is unclear. The CDR3 has 16 residues. Trimming left V 5 bases short and J 4 bases short, with 20 bases between. CDR1 is SGHTA, CDR2 FQGTGA, per germline. CDR3 sequence reads: CASSPAGPQLPTEAFF. The CDR3 DNA follows: TGTGCCAGCAGCCCTGCGGGCCCCCAGCTTCCCACTGAAGCTTTCTTT.

This clone appeared a single time. The J gene is TRBJ1-4, the V gene TRBV7-6; D ambiguous. CDR1 and CDR2 from the germline V gene are SGHVS and FNYEAQ. CDR3 length: 15 residues. The V end was cut by 5 bases, the J end by 0 bases, with 10 bases between. CDR3 nucleotides: TGTGCCAGCAGCCCCTCAGTTGCAACTAATGAAAAACTGTTTTTT. As protein: CASSPSVATNEKLFF.

V is TRBV7-9 and J is TRBJ2-2; 15 bases align to TRBD2. J gave up 3 bases and V 3 bases, and 5 bases lay outside the gene matches. CDR3 length equals 18 residues. Germline lookup yields CDR1 SEHNR and CDR2 FQNEAQ (reference sequence). CDR3 protein: CASSFRTSGRADTGELFF. CDR3 in DNA: TGTGCCAGCAGCTTTCGGACTAGCGGGAGGGCCGACACCGGGGAGCTGTTTTTT. Full variable domain (missing parts from reference TRBV7-9 and TRBJ2-2): DTGVSQNPRHKITKRGQNVTFRCDPISEHNRLYWYRQTLGQGPEFLTYFQNEAQLEKSRLLSDRFSAERPKGSFSTLEIQRTEQGDSAMYLCASSFRTSGRADTGELFFGEGSRLTVL.

The rearrangement joins TRBV5-8 to TRBJ1-4; D is unclear. V lost 2 bases to trimming and J lost 5 bases, with 13 bases between them. Per germline, CDR1 SGHTS and CDR2 YDEGEE. The CDR3 runs 15 residues. As DNA, the CDR3 is TGTGCCAGCAGCTTTAGTCAGAGGCCAAATGAAAAACTGTTTTTT. Translation: CASSFSQRPNEKLFF. The full variable domain, with the rest looked up from reference TRBV5-8 and TRBJ1-4, is EAGVTQSPTHLIKTRGQQATLRCSPISGHTSVYWYQQALGLGLQFLLWYDEGEERNRGNFPPRFSGRQFPNYSSELNVNALELEDSALYLCASSFSQRPNEKLFFGSGTQLSVL.

The chain carries TRBV5-1 and TRBJ1-1; 8 bases agree with TRBD1. V shed 7 bases and J 0 bases; nucleotides not matched to a gene: 17. Germline V gene data show CDR1 as SGHRS and CDR2 as YFSETQ. The CDR3 is 18 amino acids. CDR3 in DNA: TGCGCCAGCCACAAGGGGGACAGGCTCCCTTTAATGAACACTGAAGCTTTCTTT. Its translation: CASHKGDRLPLMNTEAFF.

The V and J genes are TRBV28 and TRBJ1-2, with a possible D match to TRBD1 (6 bases). The CDR3 covers 15 residues. Germline V gene sequence: CDR1 MDHEN, CDR2 SYDVKM. With 4 bases removed from V and 6 bases from J, the gap between germline ends came to 18 bases. CDR3 protein: CASSYEQGLWNGYTF. The CDR3 DNA sequence: TGTGCCAGCAGTTACGAACAGGGCCTATGGAATGGCTACACCTTC.

This clone was found once. The chain has TRBV30 and TRBJ1-1, with TRBD1 as a possible D gene (5 bases). Trimming left V 3 bases short and J 1 base short, with 12 bases between. The CDR3 has 14 amino acids. In germline, CDR1 is GTSNPN, CDR2 SVGIG (reference sequence). The CDR3 protein is CAWSGGRGNTEAFF. The CDR3 coding sequence is TGTGCCTGGAGCGGGGGTCGGGGGAACACTGAAGCTTTCTTT.